The 10 T cell receptor beta chains below were found in one sample sequenced in a study of blood T cells in healthy people across ages. The use of a sample-barcoded 5' primer and a J-beta primer mix characterized a second PCR of roughly 6 to 11 cycles. TCRdb recomputed calls from the 5' RACE reads with MiXCR, one row per CDR3 protein. The sample records some 1.6 million distinct CDR3 sequences, about 31% being singletons. Sequences were obtained from blood. These receptors were taken from a woman younger than 45 in good health.

This clonotype was seen a handful of times. This sequence joins TRBV7-2 and TRBJ1-2; possibly TRBD1 for D (5 bases). The CDR3 loop spans 15 amino acids. The germline V gene encodes CDR1 SGHTA and CDR2 FQGNSA. V was cut by 5 bases and J by 8 bases, with 21 bases left in between. The CDR3 protein is CASSGEGIWRAGYTF. The CDR3 region has the DNA TGTGCCAGCAGCGGAGAGGGGATATGGCGTGCGGGCTACACCTTC.

Concerning this clonotype: A much more abundant neighbour one base away suggests this may be a read error. The chain combines TRBV5-1 with TRBJ2-5, with TRBD1 matching 7 bases. CDR1 is SGHRS, CDR2 YFSETQ, per germline. This CDR3 region has 13 residues. This chain's CDR3 is CACSFGTEETQYF. The DNA of the CDR3 is TGCGCCTGCAGCTTTGGGACAGAAGAGACCCAGTACTTC.

In this sample, this clonotype turned up many times. The chain carries TRBV2 and TRBJ2-5; 7 bases agree with TRBD1. The ends lost 8 bases at V and 5 bases at J; junction bases unmatched: 8. Germline V gene lookup returns CDR1 SNHLY and CDR2 FYNNEI. This CDR3 is built from 13 residues. The CDR3 sequence is CASRLGGLETQYF. CDR3 nucleotides: TGTGCCAGCCGGCTAGGGGGCCTGGAGACCCAGTACTTC.

J is TRBJ1-2 and V is TRBV20-1; D is unclear. The CDR3 extends over 14 amino acids. Trimming took 2 bases from V and 8 from J, leaving 18 bases between them. Germline values: CDR1 DFQATT, CDR2 SNEGSKA (reference sequence). This CDR3 is CSARTPGEKGGYTF. The CDR3 DNA sequence: TGCAGTGCTAGAACACCCGGGGAAAAAGGGGGCTACACCTTC.

This clonotype was found a few times. The rearrangement joins TRBV7-2 to TRBJ2-5; 12 positions agree with TRBD2. With 1 base clipped from V and 2 bases from J, the junction kept 11 bases outside the gene matches. The germline V gene has CDR1 SGHTA and CDR2 FQGNSA. The CDR3 consists of 19 residues. The CDR3 protein is CASSLGLAGVVLPQETQYF. CDR3 sequence (DNA): TGTGCCAGCAGCTTAGGACTAGCGGGAGTAGTCCTCCCTCAAGAGACCCAGTACTTC. Looking up the rest from reference TRBV7-2 and TRBJ2-5 gives the full variable domain: GAGVSQSPSNKVTEKGKDVELRCDPISGHTALYWYRQSLGQGLEFLIYFQGNSAPDKSGLPSDRFSAERTGGSVSTLTIQRTQQEDSAVYLCASSLGLAGVVLPQETQYFGPGTRLLVL.

This clonotype was detected once. The chain employs TRBV10-3 and TRBJ2-1, with TRBD1 matching over 10 bases. There are 16 residues in the CDR3. V was pared by 3 bases and J by 15 bases, with 17 bases of the junction left unmatched. The germline CDR1 and CDR2 sequences are ENHRY and SYGVKD. The CDR3 DNA follows: TGTGCCATCAGTGACCCGGCCGAGACAGGGGGCTCGACCCCGTTCTTC. It is translated as CAISDPAETGGSTPFF.

This clonotype has more than one count but fewer than ten. This chain links TRBV7-9 with TRBJ2-7, with 14 bases lining up with TRBD2. The V gene's germline CDR1 is SEHNR and CDR2 FQNEAQ (reference sequence). This CDR3 comprises 16 residues. The V segment lost 5 bases and the J segment 2 bases; nucleotides outside the gene matches: 5. The chain's CDR3 is CASSRGTSGGTYEQYF. The CDR3 nucleotides read TGTGCCAGCAGCCGGGGGACTAGCGGGGGAACCTACGAGCAGTACTTC.

This chain joins TRBV20-1 and TRBJ1-1; TRBD1 agrees at 7 bases. Trimming took 0 bases from V and 4 from J; bases not matched to a gene: 8. Germline lookup yields CDR1 DFQATT and CDR2 SNEGSKA (reference sequence). CDR3 length equals 15 residues. The CDR3 here is CSARDQTGRGTEAFF. The CDR3 nucleotides read TGCAGTGCTAGAGATCAGACAGGGAGGGGCACTGAAGCTTTCTTT.

This clonotype came up a few times. This chain links TRBV6-1 with TRBJ2-3; a possible D gene is TRBD2 (5 bases). The CDR3 is 16 residues long. Trimming pared 2 bases from V and 5 bases from J, leaving 17 bases between. CDR1 and CDR2 from the germline V gene are MNHNS and SASEGT. CDR3 nucleotides: TGTGCCAGCAGTGAACGGGGTTCCGTGGGCAAAGATACGCAGTATTTT. Amino acids: CASSERGSVGKDTQYF.

This clonotype was seen just once. V usage is TRBV15 and J usage is TRBJ2-4; D not certain. The DNA matches TRBJ2-7 better at its end, which makes the J call doubtful. Germline V gene sequence: CDR1 LNHNV, CDR2 YYDKDF (reference sequence). The CDR3 consists of 16 residues. The CDR3 region has the DNA TGTGCCACCAGCAGAGATCAAGGGCAGGTCGCCTACGAGCAGTACTTC. Translation gives CATSRDQGQVAYEQYF.